The sequence of this T cell receptor beta chain was determined in a study of OX40 agonist ivuxolimab in advanced cancers. Study background: From 23 to 79 years was the age range, with a mean of around 57 years, and over 70% were male. Allowance was made for prior anti-PD-1, anti-PD-L1 or anti-CTLA-4 therapy, and about 40% had some.

Assay used: immunoSEQ multiplex PCR; TCRdb lists only in-frame clones, some missing. This table holds about 41,000 clones, more than 75% found once. Germline lookup yields CDR1 SGDLS and CDR2 YYNGEE. CDR3 size: 15 residues. Trimming took 4 bases from V and 6 from J, leaving 18 bases between them. The chain employs TRBV9 and TRBJ2-3, with a tentative D call TRBD2 (6 bases). The receptor's source is an adult with an advanced solid tumor such as melanoma, head and neck, liver or kidney cancer. The input for sequencing was CD4+ or CD8+ T cells sorted from blood, taken in a trial of the OX40 agonist ivuxolimab. CDR3 region: CASSLIGSNPDTQYF. CDR3 bases: TGTGCCAGCAGCCTGATCGGGAGTAACCCCGATACGCAGTATTTT.